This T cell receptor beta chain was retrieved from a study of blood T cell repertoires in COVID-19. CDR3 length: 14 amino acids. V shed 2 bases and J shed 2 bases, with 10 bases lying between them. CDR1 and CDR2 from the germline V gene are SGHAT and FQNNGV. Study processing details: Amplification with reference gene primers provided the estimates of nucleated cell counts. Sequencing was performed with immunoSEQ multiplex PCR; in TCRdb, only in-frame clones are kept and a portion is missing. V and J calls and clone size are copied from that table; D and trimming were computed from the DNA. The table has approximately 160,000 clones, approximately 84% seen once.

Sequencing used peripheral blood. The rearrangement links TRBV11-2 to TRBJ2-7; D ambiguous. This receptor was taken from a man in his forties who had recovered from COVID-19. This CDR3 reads CASSLNRVTYEQYF. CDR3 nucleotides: TGTGCCAGCAGCTTAAATCGAGTCACCTACGAGCAGTACTTC. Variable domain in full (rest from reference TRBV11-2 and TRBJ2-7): EAGVAQSPRYKIIEKRQSVAFWCNPISGHATLYWYQQILGQGPKLLIQFQNNGVVDDSQLPKDRFSAERLKGVDSTLKIQPAKLEDSAVYLCASSLNRVTYEQYFGPGTRLTVT.